The 21 T cell receptor beta chains reported below all come from one sample, sequenced in a study of shared clonotypes between healthy human individuals. The assay was immunoSEQ multiplex PCR, and TCRdb's table has in-frame clones only and misses some. This table has millions of clones, around 95% appearing once. Source material: naive CD4+ T cells sorted from blood. Subset meaning: CD45RA+ positively selected. The receptors derive from a man younger than 35 in good health.

This clone was detected only a few times. The V gene is TRBV5-4, the J gene TRBJ1-2; D gene uncertain. Germline CDR1 and CDR2: SGHNT and YYREEE (reference sequence). This CDR3 comprises 12 residues. V dropped 4 bases and J dropped 2 bases, with 6 bases sitting between them. The DNA of the CDR3 is TGTGCCAGCAGCACCGACAACTATGGCTACACCTTC. As protein: CASSTDNYGYTF.

V gene TRBV19 combines with J gene TRBJ1-2; 7 bases match TRBD1. CDR1 is LNHDA, CDR2 SQIVND, per germline (reference sequence). V lost 8 bases to trimming and J lost 2 bases; unmatched junction nucleotides: 8. The CDR3 totals 14 residues. The CDR3 DNA follows: TGTGCCAGTTCTCTCAGGGGGTTCAACTATGGCTACACCTTC. It is translated as CASSLRGFNYGYTF.

The chain employs TRBV6-5 and TRBJ2-1; D gene unclear. This CDR3 is 15 amino acids long. The V end was cut by 5 bases, the J end by 0 bases, with 11 bases between. CDR1 and CDR2 from the germline V gene are MNHEY and SVGAGI. CDR3: CASSNGGSSYNEQFF. The DNA for the CDR3 is TGTGCCAGCAGTAACGGTGGGTCCTCCTACAATGAGCAGTTCTTC.

On this clone: Other DNA sequences from this sample encode an identical CDR3 as well. The rearrangement uses TRBV28 and TRBJ2-7; either TRBD1 or TRBD2 may fit D (6 bases each). Per germline, CDR1 MDHEN and CDR2 SYDVKM. There are 14 residues in the CDR3. Trimming stripped 6 bases from V and 2 bases from J, with 14 bases between. The CDR3 here is CASSLGGGTYEQYF. The CDR3 nucleotides read TGTGCCAGCAGCCTCGGGGGCGGAACCTACGAGCAGTACTTC.

The chain recombines TRBV6-1 with TRBJ1-1; D is unresolved. Germline values: CDR1 MNHNS, CDR2 SASEGT. The CDR3 length is 13 residues. V was trimmed by 2 bases and J by 1 base, leaving 5 bases between them. CDR3 in DNA: TGTGCCAGCAGTGAACAGGCGAACACTGAAGCTTTCTTT. Protein: CASSEQANTEAFF.

The gene calls are TRBV5-1 and TRBJ2-7; D possibly uses TRBD1 or TRBD2 (7 bases each). This CDR3 is 15 amino acids long. Germline V gene data show CDR1 as SGHRS and CDR2 as YFSETQ. V lost 4 bases and J 7 bases, leaving 21 bases between the germline ends. The CDR3, as DNA: TGCGCCAGCAGCCCCGGGGCAGGGGGGGCCCTGGAGCAGTACTTC. Protein: CASSPGAGGALEQYF.

The J gene is TRBJ2-1, the V gene TRBV4-2; TRBD1 matches 9 bases. The CDR3 is 17 residues long. The junction had 6 bases not matched to a gene; V was cut back by 1 base and J by 2 bases. Germline V gene sequence: CDR1 LGHNA, CDR2 YNFKEQ. For the CDR3, the DNA is TGTGCCAGCAGCCAAGTGGGACAGGGTGGAACCTACAATGAGCAGTTCTTC. Protein product: CASSQVGQGGTYNEQFF.

The chain combines TRBV19 with TRBJ2-7, with D tentatively TRBD1 (6 bases). V shed 0 bases and J shed 1 base, with 10 bases lying between them. This CDR3 is 15 amino acids long. Germline V gene sequence: CDR1 LNHDA, CDR2 SQIVND (reference sequence). The CDR3 protein is CASSIDLTGSYEQYF. The CDR3 DNA reads as TGTGCCAGTAGTATAGATCTGACAGGTTCCTACGAGCAGTACTTC.

The V call is TRBV19, the J call TRBJ2-2; the D is unclear. Trimming took off 5 bases at V and 0 bases at J, with 4 bases between the two ends. The CDR3 totals 13 residues. The germline V gene has CDR1 LNHDA and CDR2 SQIVND (reference sequence). CDR3 sequence reads: CASSLTNTGELFF. Written as DNA, the CDR3 is TGTGCCAGTAGTCTGACGAACACCGGGGAGCTGTTTTTT.

V and J are TRBV27 and TRBJ2-7; TRBD1 matches 7 bases. V trimming: 5 bases; J trimming: 3 bases; junction bases outside the gene matches: 10. The CDR3 has 15 residues. CDR1 MNHEY and CDR2 SMNVEV come from the germline V gene (reference sequence). The CDR3 region has the DNA TGTGCCAGCAGTCCATCCGGGACAGTAATCTACGAGCAGTACTTC. As protein: CASSPSGTVIYEQYF.

The chain recombines TRBV7-7 with TRBJ1-3; D is ambiguous. This CDR3 spans 16 amino acids. Germline CDR1 and CDR2: SSHAT and FNYEAQ (reference sequence). For the CDR3, the DNA is TGTGCTAGCTTTGGGCAGTCACCGAGCTCTGGAAACACCATATATTTT. Translated: CASFGQSPSSGNTIYF.

The V gene is TRBV10-1, the J gene TRBJ2-3; either TRBD1 or TRBD2 may supply D (5 bases each). The CDR3 has 15 residues. V gave up 6 bases and J gave up 2 bases, with 15 bases separating them. The V gene's germline CDR1 is WNHNN and CDR2 SYGVQD (reference sequence). CDR3 protein: CASRRGVGDTDTQYF. CDR3 sequence (DNA): TGCGCCAGCAGGAGAGGGGTAGGCGACACAGATACGCAGTATTTT.

The V call is TRBV28, the J call TRBJ1-1; D might be TRBD1 (6 bases). Trimming took off 5 bases at V and 0 bases at J, with 13 bases between the two ends. The CDR3 runs to 15 residues. CDR1 and CDR2 (germline): MDHEN, SYDVKM. Here the CDR3 DNA reads TGTGCCAGCAGTACCACAGGGAGGATGAACACTGAAGCTTTCTTT. This encodes CASSTTGRMNTEAFF.

This chain joins TRBV5-1 and TRBJ1-3; D remains unclear. Germline CDR1 is SGHRS and CDR2 is YFSETQ. V was trimmed by 0 bases and J by 0 bases, leaving 10 bases between them. There are 16 residues in the CDR3. CDR3 amino acids: CASSLEAAVSGNTIYF. CDR3 DNA: TGCGCCAGCAGCTTGGAAGCGGCAGTCTCTGGAAACACCATATATTTT.

The V gene is TRBV29-1, the J gene TRBJ2-1; possibly TRBD2 for D (5 bases). The CDR3 is 14 amino acids. Germline assignment: CDR1 SQVTM and CDR2 ANQGSEA. The ends were cut back, 4 bases at V and 0 bases at J, with 10 bases in the middle. CDR3 sequence: CSVVAGGSYNEQFF. In DNA form, the CDR3 reads TGCAGCGTTGTCGCGGGCGGCTCCTACAATGAGCAGTTCTTC.

This clone has a single count. Other nucleotide sequences from this sample produce the same CDR3. The CDR3 is CASSEEGFGGNTIYF. The DNA of the CDR3 is TGTGCCAGCAGTGAAGAGGGTTTCGGTGGAAACACCATATATTTT. The chain links TRBV2 to TRBJ1-3; D ambiguous. The CDR3 extends over 15 amino acids. Germline V lookup: CDR1 SNHLY, CDR2 FYNNEI. V lost 1 base to trimming and J lost 3 bases, with 10 bases between them. The variable domain in full, with the rest retrieved from reference TRBV2 and TRBJ1-3, is EPEVTQTPSHQVTQMGQEVILRCVPISNHLYFYWYRQILGQKVEFLVSFYNNEISEKSEIFDDQFSVERPDGSNFTLKIRSTKLEDSAMYFCASSEEGFGGNTIYFGEGSWLTVV.

V is TRBV5-1 and J is TRBJ2-3; either TRBD1 or TRBD2 may supply D (5 bases each). From germline, CDR1 is SGHRS and CDR2 YFSETQ. This CDR3 has 15 amino acids. Trimming left V 7 bases short and J 0 bases short, with 15 bases between. The CDR3 here is CASGALGDSTDTQYF. DNA of the CDR3: TGCGCCAGCGGGGCGTTGGGGGACAGCACAGATACGCAGTATTTT.

The chain uses TRBV13 and TRBJ1-6; TRBD1 matches at 10 bases. After removal of 4 bases from V and 10 bases from J, the junction contained 13 bases not matched to a gene. Looked up from germline, CDR1 is PRHDT and CDR2 is FYEKMQ (reference sequence). The CDR3 runs to 17 residues. CDR3 amino acids: CASSSTRQGAFGSPLHF. CDR3 in DNA: TGTGCCAGCAGCTCCACCCGACAGGGGGCCTTTGGGTCACCCCTCCACTTT.

This chain uses TRBV9 with TRBJ1-3; D gene unclear. CDR1 is SGDLS and CDR2 is YYNGEE in the germline V gene. V was clipped by 0 bases and J by 1 base, with 11 bases between them. The CDR3 runs 16 residues. The CDR3 region has the DNA TGTGCCAGCAGCGTAGCTACGAGGGCATCTGGAAACACCATATATTTT. Translation: CASSVATRASGNTIYF.

The sample holds a few counts of this clone. The chain's CDR3 is CASTLGQGGNSPLHF. In DNA, the CDR3 is TGCGCCAGCACCCTGGGACAGGGTGGGAATTCACCCCTCCACTTT. This chain connects TRBV10-2 to TRBJ1-6; 9 nucleotides line up with TRBD1. Germline-derived CDR1 and CDR2 are WSHSY and SAAADI. This CDR3 has 15 amino acids. J gave up 7 bases and V 7 bases, and 8 bases lay outside the gene matches.

The gene calls are TRBV2 and TRBJ2-7; 7 bases map to TRBD1. CDR3 length: 16 amino acids. Trimming cost V 3 bases and J 4 bases; bases outside gene matches: 12. Germline lookup yields CDR1 SNHLY and CDR2 FYNNEI. The CDR3 loop reads CASSEGRIQGSYEQYF. CDR3 in DNA: TGTGCCAGCAGTGAGGGCAGAATACAGGGGTCTTACGAGCAGTACTTC.